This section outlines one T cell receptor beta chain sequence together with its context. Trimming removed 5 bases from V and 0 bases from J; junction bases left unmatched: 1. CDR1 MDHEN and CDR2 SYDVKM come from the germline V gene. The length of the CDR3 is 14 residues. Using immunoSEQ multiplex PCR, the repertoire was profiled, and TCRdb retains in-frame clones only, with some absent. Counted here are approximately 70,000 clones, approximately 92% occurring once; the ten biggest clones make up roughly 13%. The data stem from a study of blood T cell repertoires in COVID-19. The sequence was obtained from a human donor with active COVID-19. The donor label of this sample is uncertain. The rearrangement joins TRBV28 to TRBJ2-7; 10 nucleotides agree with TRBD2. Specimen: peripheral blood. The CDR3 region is CASSVAGGSYEQYF. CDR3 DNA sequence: TGTGCCAGCAGTGTAGCGGGGGGCTCCTACGAGCAGTACTTC.